This T cell receptor (beta chain) came from a study of blood T cell repertoires in COVID-19. Original processing notes: Scientists estimated how many nucleated cells there were by amplifying reference gene primers. Generated by immunoSEQ multiplex PCR, the TCRdb table keeps only in-frame clones and is missing some. That table supplies the V and J calls and clone size; D and trimming were determined from the DNA. This table holds about 73,000 clones, roughly 87% found once. This CDR3 contains 15 residues. Germline V CDR1 and CDR2: SGHTA, FQGNSA. V shed 4 bases, J shed 8 bases, and the junction held 11 bases outside the gene matches.

This receptor was identified in an elderly man with acute or convalescent COVID-19. This chain connects TRBV7-2 to TRBJ2-1; TRBD1 matches 7 bases. The sequenced material came from peripheral blood. The CDR3 nucleotides read TGTGCCAGCAGCTCTACGGGACAGATCGTCGATGAGCAGTTCTTC. Translated: CASSSTGQIVDEQFF. Variable domain in full (rest from reference TRBV7-2 and TRBJ2-1): GAGVSQSPSNKVTEKGKDVELRCDPISGHTALYWYRQSLGQGLEFLIYFQGNSAPDKSGLPSDRFSAERTGGSVSTLTIQRTQQEDSAVYLCASSSTGQIVDEQFFGPGTRLTVL.